This is a list of T cell receptor beta chains from one sample in a study of technical replicates of blood from a handful of donors. Sequencing was performed with immunoSEQ multiplex PCR; in TCRdb, only in-frame clones are kept and a portion is missing. The sample carries about 97,000 clones, about 95% recorded once. The source material was T cells isolated from PBMCs. The source is a human donor in good health. The CDR3 runs from the conserved cysteine through the conserved F or W. D genes are given only for firm matches.

V gene: TRBV5-6; J gene: TRBJ2-7; D gene: TRBD2; CDR3 DNA: TGTGCCAGCAGCCCGACTAGCGGGAGTACCTACGAGCAGTACTTC; CDR3 protein: CASSPTSGSTYEQYF
V gene: TRBV5-5; J gene: TRBJ2-3; D gene: NA; CDR3 DNA: TGTGCCAGCAGCTTGGGTGGGGGTGGCGGGATCACAGATACGCAGTATTTT; CDR3 protein: CASSLGGGGGITDTQYF
V gene: TRBV10-3; J gene: TRBJ2-5; D gene: TRBD2; CDR3 DNA: TGTGCCATCAGCCCGAGGACTAGCGGGAGGCAGGGGGAGACCCAGTACTTC; CDR3 protein: CAISPRTSGRQGETQYF
V gene: TRBV19; J gene: TRBJ2-2; D gene: TRBD2; CDR3 DNA: TGTGCCAGTAGTATGGCGGGAGGCACCGGGGAGCTGTTTTTT; CDR3 protein: CASSMAGGTGELFF
V gene: TRBV29-1; J gene: TRBJ1-4; D gene: TRBD1; CDR3 DNA: TGCAGCGGGCGAACAGGGGTACATGAAAAACTGTTTTTT; CDR3 protein: CSGRTGVHEKLFF
V gene: TRBV19; J gene: TRBJ2-5; D gene: NA; CDR3 DNA: TGTGCCAGTAGTAGGAGTTTCGGAGAGACCCAGTACTTC; CDR3 protein: CASSRSFGETQYF
V gene: TRBV5-1; J gene: TRBJ2-5; D gene: NA; CDR3 DNA: TGCGCCAGCAGCTCCCTTAGCGGCTTTCAGGAGACCCAGTACTTC; CDR3 protein: CASSSLSGFQETQYF
V gene: TRBV7-3; J gene: TRBJ2-2; D gene: NA; CDR3 DNA: TGTGCCAGCAGCCCCCTAGCGAACACCGGGGAGCTGTTTTTT; CDR3 protein: CASSPLANTGELFF
V gene: TRBV6-5; J gene: TRBJ1-2; D gene: TRBD1; CDR3 DNA: TGTGCCAGCAGGGTCGGGACAGGGGACTACACCTTC; CDR3 protein: CASRVGTGDYTF
V gene: TRBV11-2; J gene: TRBJ2-7; D gene: NA; CDR3 DNA: TGTGCCAGCAGCTTAGGCGGTCGTTTCTCCTACGAGCAGTACTTC; CDR3 protein: CASSLGGRFSYEQYF
V gene: TRBV5-4; J gene: TRBJ1-2; D gene: TRBD1; CDR3 DNA: TGTGCCAGCAGTGGGACAGTGAACGCCTATGGCTACACCTTC; CDR3 protein: CASSGTVNAYGYTF
V gene: TRBV5-4; J gene: TRBJ2-3; D gene: NA; CDR3 DNA: TGTGCCAGCCCCGGGGCTCGCGGGGTAATCACAGATACGCAGTATTTT; CDR3 protein: CASPGARGVITDTQYF
V gene: TRBV5-5; J gene: TRBJ2-2; D gene: NA; CDR3 DNA: TGTGCCAGCAGCTTGGTGCTAGCAGACAACACCGGGGAGCTGTTTTTT; CDR3 protein: CASSLVLADNTGELFF